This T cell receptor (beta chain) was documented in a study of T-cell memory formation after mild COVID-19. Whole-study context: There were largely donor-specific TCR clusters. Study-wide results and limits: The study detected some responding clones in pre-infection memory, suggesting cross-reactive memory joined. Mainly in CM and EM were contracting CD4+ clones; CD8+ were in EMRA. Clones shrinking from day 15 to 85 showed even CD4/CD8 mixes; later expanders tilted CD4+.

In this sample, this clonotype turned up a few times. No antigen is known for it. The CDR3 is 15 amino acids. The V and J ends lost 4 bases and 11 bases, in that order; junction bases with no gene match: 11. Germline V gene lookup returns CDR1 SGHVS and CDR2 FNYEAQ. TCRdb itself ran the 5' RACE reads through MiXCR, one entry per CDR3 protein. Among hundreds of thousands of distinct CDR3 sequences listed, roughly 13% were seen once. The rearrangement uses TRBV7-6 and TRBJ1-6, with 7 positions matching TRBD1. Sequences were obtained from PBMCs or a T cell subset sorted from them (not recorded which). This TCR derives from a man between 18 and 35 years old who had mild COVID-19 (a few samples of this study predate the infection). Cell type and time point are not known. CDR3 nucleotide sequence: TGTGCCAGCAGCTCGATAGAGGGGGCCTGGCCACCCCTCCACTTT. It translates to CASSSIEGAWPPLHF.